A selection of T cell receptor beta chains follows, all from one sample in a study of blood T cells in healthy people across ages. MiXCR, applied by TCRdb to the 5' RACE reads, yields one record per CDR3 protein. The data hold roughly 1,000,000 distinct CDR3 sequences, with 20% to 25% observed a single time. This sample was shared with a second study, whose subject was T cells of mothers and their children.

The material sequenced was blood. Receptors were obtained from a girl aged 2 to 10 in good health. CDR3s include the opening cysteine and the closing phenylalanine or tryptophan. The D gene is left open where the match is weak. Only some rows state a clone size, as once, few, many or a class for expanded clones.

length,J,V,D,size,CDR3,DNA
16,TRBJ1-6,TRBV7-9,.,few,CASSLASGGTDSPLHF,TGTGCCAGCAGCTTAGCGTCGGGAGGAACGGACTCACCCCTCCACTTT
17,TRBJ2-5,TRBV5-1,TRBD1,few,CASSLALGDRGQETQYF,TGCGCCAGCAGCTTGGCCCTCGGGGACAGGGGGCAAGAGACCCAGTACTTC
13,TRBJ2-3,TRBV7-2,TRBD2,few,CAGSPRGLAVRYF,TGTGCCGGCAGCCCAAGAGGACTAGCCGTGCGTTATTTT
13,TRBJ2-5,TRBV6-2/TRBV6-3,.,few,CASTHDARGTQYF,TGTGCCAGCACCCACGACGCCCGTGGGACCCAGTACTTC
11,TRBJ2-7,TRBV29-1,.,.,CSVLAGYEQYF,TGCAGCGTTCTTGCAGGATACGAGCAGTACTTC
12,TRBJ1-2,TRBV29-1,.,.,CSVEGDTYGYTF,TGCAGCGTTGAGGGGGACACGTATGGCTACACCTTC
13,TRBJ1-2,TRBV5-1,.,few,CASSAQSTYGYTF,TGCGCCAGCAGCGCCCAGTCGACATATGGCTACACCTTC
15,TRBJ2-5,TRBV14,.,.,CASSQDRLVQETQYF,TGTGCCAGCAGCCAAGACCGACTAGTCCAAGAGACCCAGTACTTC
14,TRBJ2-1,TRBV12-3/TRBV12-4,.,few,CASSYPGAYNEQFF,TGTGCCAGCAGTTACCCAGGGGCCTACAATGAGCAGTTCTTC
14,TRBJ2-5,TRBV20-1,.,few,CSARSWLYQETQYF,TGCAGTGCTAGGAGCTGGCTATACCAAGAGACCCAGTACTTC
14,TRBJ1-1,TRBV6-1,.,.,CASSEVGANTEAFF,TGTGCCAGCAGTGAAGTTGGGGCGAACACTGAAGCTTTCTTT
13,TRBJ1-1,TRBV5-1,.,.,CASHSVQNTEAFF,TGCGCCAGCCACAGTGTTCAGAACACTGAAGCTTTCTTT
14,TRBJ2-3,TRBV29-1,.,.,CSVEDRRRRDTQYF,TGCAGCGTTGAAGATCGGAGGAGAAGGGATACGCAGTATTTT
14,TRBJ2-7,TRBV3-1,.,few,CASSQRGSSYEQYF,TGTGCCAGCAGCCAGAGGGGAAGCTCCTACGAGCAGTACTTC
15,TRBJ2-3,TRBV5-1,.,few,CASSLEDFSTDTQYF,TGCGCCAGCAGCTTGGAGGACTTCAGCACAGATACGCAGTATTTT
14,TRBJ2-5,TRBV7-2,TRBD2,.,CASRAAGAQETQYF,TGTGCCAGCAGGGCAGCGGGAGCCCAAGAGACCCAGTACTTC
13,TRBJ2-3,TRBV29-1,TRBD2,few,CSVRGSGSDTQYF,TGCAGCGTTAGAGGTAGCGGGAGTGATACGCAGTATTTT
14,TRBJ2-5,TRBV28,TRBD1,few,CASSRDRVLETQYF,TGTGCCAGCAGTCGAGACAGGGTTCTCGAGACCCAGTACTTC
16,TRBJ2-1,TRBV28,TRBD2,.,CASSLGGTSGSNEQFF,TGTGCCAGCAGTTTGGGGGGGACTAGCGGGAGCAATGAGCAGTTCTTC
15,TRBJ2-5,TRBV5-1,TRBD2,.,CASSVTSGGQETQYF,TGCGCCAGCAGTGTGACTAGCGGGGGGCAAGAGACCCAGTACTTC
14,TRBJ2-5,TRBV9,.,few,CASSPTGEIWTQYF,TGTGCCAGCAGCCCCACCGGAGAAATCTGGACCCAGTACTTC
13,TRBJ2-5,TRBV12-5,.,few,CASGLPVQETQYF,TGTGCTAGTGGTTTGCCGGTACAAGAGACCCAGTACTTC
14,TRBJ2-5,TRBV29-1,.,.,CSVDEWQGQETQYF,TGCAGCGTCGACGAGTGGCAGGGACAAGAGACCCAGTACTTC
16,TRBJ2-5,TRBV7-4,.,few,CASSMWHRRKQETQYF,TGTGCCAGCTCCATGTGGCACCGAAGAAAACAAGAGACCCAGTACTTC
14,TRBJ2-3,TRBV7-9,TRBD1,.,CASNRDRGPDTQYF,TGTGCCAGCAACCGGGACAGGGGCCCAGATACGCAGTATTTT
13,TRBJ1-5,TRBV5-5,.,.,CASSFNRNQPQHF,TGTGCCAGCAGTTTTAACAGAAATCAGCCCCAGCATTTT
17,TRBJ2-7,TRBV7-8,.,once,CASSSRGGRNPNYEQYF,TGTGCCAGCAGCTCTAGAGGGGGACGCAACCCTAACTACGAGCAGTACTTC
13,TRBJ2-7,TRBV5-1,.,few,CASSLASRYEQYF,TGCGCCAGCAGCTTGGCCTCTCGATACGAGCAGTACTTC
14,TRBJ1-1,TRBV2,.,.,CASIGRAMNTEAFF,TGTGCCAGCATTGGAAGAGCCATGAACACTGAAGCTTTCTTT
17,TRBJ2-1,TRBV4-1,TRBD2,.,CASSQDSPSGGYNEQFF,TGCGCCAGCAGCCAAGATTCGCCTAGCGGGGGTTACAATGAGCAGTTCTTC
10,TRBJ1-1,TRBV29-1,.,.,CSVVGREAFF,TGCAGCGTTGTAGGGCGTGAAGCTTTCTTT
18,TRBJ2-7,TRBV21-1,.,.,CASSKDPCPRTGALEQYF,TGTGCCAGCAGCAAAGACCCTTGCCCAAGGACAGGGGCACTCGAGCAGTACTTC
15,TRBJ2-2,TRBV7-2,.,.,CASSLARAGAGELFF,TGTGCCAGCAGCTTGGCGAGGGCAGGGGCCGGGGAGCTGTTTTTT
17,TRBJ1-6,TRBV7-6,TRBD1,few,CASSRKRPGQYNSPLHF,TGTGCCAGCAGCCGGAAGCGGCCGGGACAGTATAATTCACCCCTCCACTTT
16,TRBJ2-2,TRBV4-1,.,few,CASSHLLGTVTGELFF,TGCGCCAGCAGCCATCTATTAGGGACCGTCACCGGGGAGCTGTTTTTT
14,TRBJ1-2,TRBV27,.,.,CASSAVEGSYGYTF,TGTGCCAGCAGCGCCGTTGAGGGGTCCTATGGCTACACCTTC
16,TRBJ2-1,TRBV21-1,.,few,CVTNQGGGLIFDEQFF,TGTGTCACCAACCAAGGGGGAGGGCTTATTTTCGATGAGCAGTTCTTC
16,TRBJ2-1,TRBV12-3/TRBV12-4,.,.,CASSLSYWRDYNEQFF,TGTGCCAGCAGTTTATCCTACTGGCGGGACTACAATGAGCAGTTCTTC
17,TRBJ2-1,TRBV28,TRBD1,many,CASSLLSGTGPYNEQFF,TGTGCCAGCAGTTTATTATCGGGGACAGGGCCCTACAATGAGCAGTTCTTC
15,TRBJ2-1,TRBV7-6,.,few,CASSLTTSPYNEQFF,TGTGCCAGCAGCTTGACTACCTCGCCCTACAATGAGCAGTTCTTC
15,TRBJ1-2,TRBV12-3/TRBV12-4,.,few,CASTPSKAVNYGYTF,TGTGCCAGCACCCCCAGTAAAGCAGTGAACTATGGCTACACCTTC
12,TRBJ1-1,TRBV7-9,.,few,CASRGQLKEAFF,TGTGCCAGCAGAGGACAGCTGAAGGAAGCTTTCTTT